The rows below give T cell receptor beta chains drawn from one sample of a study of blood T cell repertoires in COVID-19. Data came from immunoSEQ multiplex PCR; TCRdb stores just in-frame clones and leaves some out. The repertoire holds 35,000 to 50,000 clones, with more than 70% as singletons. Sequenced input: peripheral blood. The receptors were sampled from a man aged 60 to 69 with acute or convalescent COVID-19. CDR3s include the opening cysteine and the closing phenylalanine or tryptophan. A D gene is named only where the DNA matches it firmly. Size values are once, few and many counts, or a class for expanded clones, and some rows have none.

DNA: TGTGCCAGCAGCTCACGACAGGGGAGAGATACGCAGTATTTT
CDR3: CASSSRQGRDTQYF
J: TRBJ2-3
D: TRBD1
V: TRBV7-3
size: -

DNA: TGTGCCAGCAGCTTAGAACTCGGTCAGCCCCAGCATTTT
CDR3: CASSLELGQPQHF
J: TRBJ1-5
D: -
V: TRBV7-8
size: -

DNA: TGTGCCAGCAGTTACTCAGGGGGTTTAACGGAGACCCAGTACTTC
CDR3: CASSYSGGLTETQYF
J: TRBJ2-5
D: -
V: TRBV6-5
size: -

DNA: TGTGCCAGCAGCGTAGATTGGTCTAGCGGGAGCAACGAGCAGTACTTC
CDR3: CASSVDWSSGSNEQYF
J: TRBJ2-7
D: TRBD2
V: TRBV9
size: -

DNA: TGTGCCAGCAGTCACAGGGTTGACTATGGCTACACCTTC
CDR3: CASSHRVDYGYTF
J: TRBJ1-2
D: -
V: TRBV6-5
size: -

DNA: TGTGCCACCAGCCTAACCGCGGACAGCTATAGCAATCAGCCCCAGCATTTT
CDR3: CATSLTADSYSNQPQHF
J: TRBJ1-5
D: -
V: TRBV15
size: -

DNA: TGTGCCAGCAGAGGACTAGCGGGGGGAAATGAGCAGTTCTTC
CDR3: CASRGLAGGNEQFF
J: TRBJ2-1
D: TRBD2
V: TRBV27
size: -

DNA: TGTGCCAGCAGCCAGCGATACGAGCAGTACTTC
CDR3: CASSQRYEQYF
J: TRBJ2-7
D: -
V: TRBV6-2/TRBV6-3
size: -

DNA: TGTGCCAGCAGTTACGGCGCGGGTAACTATGGCTACACCTTC
CDR3: CASSYGAGNYGYTF
J: TRBJ1-2
D: -
V: TRBV6-5
size: -

DNA: TGTGCCAGCTCACCTTCGACTAGCGGGGGGGGCAATGAGCAGTTCTTC
CDR3: CASSPSTSGGGNEQFF
J: TRBJ2-1
D: TRBD2
V: TRBV18
size: -

DNA: TGTGCCAGCAGGCAGGGGGTTTTTAATTCACCCCTCCACTTT
CDR3: CASRQGVFNSPLHF
J: TRBJ1-6
D: TRBD1
V: TRBV5-6
size: -

DNA: TGTGCCAGCAGCCCCGGGACTAGCGGGGAAGAGACCCAGTACTTC
CDR3: CASSPGTSGEETQYF
J: TRBJ2-5
D: TRBD2
V: TRBV11-3
size: -

DNA: TGCGCCAGCACATTTGGAATAGGGGTTGTAGGAGAGACCCAGTACTTC
CDR3: CASTFGIGVVGETQYF
J: TRBJ2-5
D: -
V: TRBV5-1
size: -

DNA: TGCAGTGCTACTGAGACAGGGATCCGGAACACTGAAGCTTTCTTT
CDR3: CSATETGIRNTEAFF
J: TRBJ1-1
D: TRBD1
V: TRBV20-1
size: -

DNA: TGTGCCAGCAGCCGGCAGAACTACTACGAGCAGTACTTC
CDR3: CASSRQNYYEQYF
J: TRBJ2-7
D: -
V: TRBV13
size: -

DNA: TGTGCCAGCCACGCGGGGGGGTCGGCCTACGAGCAGTACTTC
CDR3: CASHAGGSAYEQYF
J: TRBJ2-7
D: TRBD2
V: TRBV6-5
size: -

DNA: TGTGCCAGCAGCGACCGACAGGTCGTCAGGTACGAGCAGTACTTC
CDR3: CASSDRQVVRYEQYF
J: TRBJ2-7
D: -
V: TRBV7-2
size: -

DNA: TGTGCCAGCCGTAGGGGCAATTCCTACGAGCAGTACTTC
CDR3: CASRRGNSYEQYF
J: TRBJ2-7
D: -
V: TRBV6-5
size: -

DNA: TGTGCCAGCAGCCAAGGGGTCCAGGGTAGGCAGTTCTTC
CDR3: CASSQGVQGRQFF
J: TRBJ2-1
D: -
V: TRBV3-1/TRBV3-2
size: once

DNA: TGTGCCAGCAGCTTATTGGGGCAGGCTTTCTTT
CDR3: CASSLLGQAFF
J: TRBJ1-1
D: -
V: TRBV7-8
size: -

DNA: TGTGCCAGCAACCCGGGACAGGGGGCGTACGAGCAGTACTTC
CDR3: CASNPGQGAYEQYF
J: TRBJ2-7
D: TRBD1
V: TRBV6-5
size: -

DNA: TGTGCCAGCTCACCAATAGCGGGGGCCGCGGACACCGGGGAGCTGTTTTTT
CDR3: CASSPIAGAADTGELFF
J: TRBJ2-2
D: TRBD2
V: TRBV18
size: -

DNA: TGTGCCAGCAGCTTAGGGGAGGGGGTGAATGAGCAGTTCTTC
CDR3: CASSLGEGVNEQFF
J: TRBJ2-1
D: -
V: TRBV7-9
size: -

DNA: TGTGCCAGTACTAGCGGGGGGCTCGGGACAGATACGCAGTATTTT
CDR3: CASTSGGLGTDTQYF
J: TRBJ2-3
D: TRBD2
V: TRBV19
size: -

DNA: TGTGCCAGCAGTTACTCGACTGGACTAGCGGGGGCCACCTGGTACAATGAGCAGTTCTTC
CDR3: CASSYSTGLAGATWYNEQFF
J: TRBJ2-1
D: TRBD2
V: TRBV6-2/TRBV6-3
size: -

DNA: TGTGCCATCAGGGGGACTAGCGGGAGGGGTGGCAATGAGCAGTTCTTC
CDR3: CAIRGTSGRGGNEQFF
J: TRBJ2-1
D: TRBD2
V: TRBV10-3
size: -

DNA: TGTGCCAGCTCACCTGGGGAAAGAGGGCAGCCCCAGCATTTT
CDR3: CASSPGERGQPQHF
J: TRBJ1-5
D: -
V: TRBV18
size: -

DNA: TGCGCCAGCAGCTTGGATGTCGGGATAGCCAAAAACATTCAGTACTTC
CDR3: CASSLDVGIAKNIQYF
J: TRBJ2-4
D: -
V: TRBV5-1
size: -

DNA: TGTGCCAGCAGCTTCCCGAAGGGACAGTCCACCTACGAGCAGTACTTC
CDR3: CASSFPKGQSTYEQYF
J: TRBJ2-7
D: TRBD1
V: TRBV7-9
size: -

DNA: TGTGCCAGCTCACCCGGGTCGGCGGAGCAGTTCTTC
CDR3: CASSPGSAEQFF
J: TRBJ2-1
D: -
V: TRBV18
size: -

DNA: TGTGCCAGCTCCCTAGGACAGGGCGCGAATGAAAAACTGTTTTTT
CDR3: CASSLGQGANEKLFF
J: TRBJ1-4
D: TRBD1
V: TRBV18
size: -

DNA: TGTGCCAGCAGCCGGGGACAGGGGGCTTATAGCAATCAGCCCCAGCATTTT
CDR3: CASSRGQGAYSNQPQHF
J: TRBJ1-5
D: TRBD1
V: TRBV7-2
size: -

DNA: TGCGCCAGCAGCATGGGGTGGCGGGAGGGATCCTACGAGCAGTACTTC
CDR3: CASSMGWREGSYEQYF
J: TRBJ2-7
D: TRBD2
V: TRBV5-1
size: -

DNA: TGTGCCAGCAGACCCGGGACTCAGAATTACTACGAGCAGTACTTC
CDR3: CASRPGTQNYYEQYF
J: TRBJ2-7
D: -
V: TRBV27
size: -

DNA: TGTGCCACCCGGGACAGAAGTGAAAAACTGTTTTTT
CDR3: CATRDRSEKLFF
J: TRBJ1-4
D: TRBD1
V: TRBV10-3
size: -

DNA: TGTGCCAGCACCAAAGACCCGGGACAGGGCTACGAGCAGTACTTC
CDR3: CASTKDPGQGYEQYF
J: TRBJ2-7
D: TRBD1
V: TRBV2
size: -

DNA: TGTGCCAGCAGTACGGGGGACACTGAAGCTTTCTTT
CDR3: CASSTGDTEAFF
J: TRBJ1-1
D: -
V: TRBV7-3
size: -

DNA: TGTGCCAGCAGCCCCCCGCCGGGACAGGGGGAAGCTTTCTTT
CDR3: CASSPPPGQGEAFF
J: TRBJ1-1
D: TRBD1
V: TRBV6-5
size: -

DNA: TGTGCCAGCAGCTTAGGGGGTACAGGGACGGCTCAGCCCCAGCATTTT
CDR3: CASSLGGTGTAQPQHF
J: TRBJ1-5
D: -
V: TRBV7-2
size: -

DNA: TGCAGCGTTCACAGGGGACAGGACTATGGCTACACCTTC
CDR3: CSVHRGQDYGYTF
J: TRBJ1-2
D: TRBD1
V: TRBV29-1
size: few

DNA: TGTGCCAGCAGCTTAGCCACAGGGGCGGTGGGCACTGAAGCTTTCTTT
CDR3: CASSLATGAVGTEAFF
J: TRBJ1-1
D: TRBD1
V: TRBV7-8
size: -

DNA: TGTGCCAGCAGTGGCAGAGAAGGGGCTAGGACAGATACGCAGTATTTT
CDR3: CASSGREGARTDTQYF
J: TRBJ2-3
D: -
V: TRBV25-1
size: few

DNA: TGTGCCAGTAGTATAGGTTCTAGCGGGAGTTACGAGCAGTACTTC
CDR3: CASSIGSSGSYEQYF
J: TRBJ2-7
D: TRBD2
V: TRBV19
size: few

DNA: TGTGCCAGCAGCGTAACTAGCACGTATGAGCAGTTCTTC
CDR3: CASSVTSTYEQFF
J: TRBJ2-1
D: -
V: TRBV9
size: -

DNA: TGTGCCAGCAGGGTAGTGGGAGGATCGGGGGAGCAGTACTTC
CDR3: CASRVVGGSGEQYF
J: TRBJ2-7
D: -
V: TRBV28
size: -

DNA: TGTGCCAGTCGGTCCCTAGACTACGAGCAGTACTTC
CDR3: CASRSLDYEQYF
J: TRBJ2-7
D: -
V: TRBV19
size: -

DNA: TGTGCCACCAGTGATGATTCAGGGGTGAACGTAATTAATGAGCAGTTCTTC
CDR3: CATSDDSGVNVINEQFF
J: TRBJ2-1
D: -
V: TRBV24-1
size: -

DNA: TGTGCCAGCTCACCGTGGACAGGGACAGATACGCAGTATTTT
CDR3: CASSPWTGTDTQYF
J: TRBJ2-3
D: TRBD1
V: TRBV18
size: -

DNA: TGTGCCAGCAGTCTCACCGGGACAGGGGACGAGCAGTACTTC
CDR3: CASSLTGTGDEQYF
J: TRBJ2-7
D: TRBD1
V: TRBV5-4
size: -

DNA: TGCGCCAGCAGCAAGCGTCCTACAGGGGAGGCAACTGAAGCTTTCTTT
CDR3: CASSKRPTGEATEAFF
J: TRBJ1-1
D: TRBD1
V: TRBV5-1
size: -

DNA: TGTGCCAGCACACTAGCGGGAGTTAATGAGCAGTTCTTC
CDR3: CASTLAGVNEQFF
J: TRBJ2-1
D: TRBD2
V: TRBV28
size: -

DNA: TGTGCCAGTAGTATAGTTCCCAGGGCCCTCTCTGGGGCCAACGTCCTGACTTTC
CDR3: CASSIVPRALSGANVLTF
J: TRBJ2-6
D: -
V: TRBV19
size: -

DNA: TGTGCCAGCAGTTACGCCAGGGGCTCTGGAAACACCATATATTTT
CDR3: CASSYARGSGNTIYF
J: TRBJ1-3
D: -
V: TRBV6-5
size: -

DNA: TGTGCCAGCAGTTCCCACAGGGGGCTTGGAGCCAAAAACATTCAGTACTTC
CDR3: CASSSHRGLGAKNIQYF
J: TRBJ2-4
D: TRBD1
V: TRBV28
size: -

DNA: TGCGCCAGCAGCTTAGGGACAGGGGGCGACCCCTATGGCTACACCTTC
CDR3: CASSLGTGGDPYGYTF
J: TRBJ1-2
D: TRBD1
V: TRBV5-1
size: -

DNA: TGTGCCAGCAGCCGGACGGACAGGACTGAAGCTTTCTTT
CDR3: CASSRTDRTEAFF
J: TRBJ1-1
D: TRBD1
V: TRBV3-1/TRBV3-2
size: -

DNA: TGTGCCATCAGTAAGCAAGCGGGAGGGTACAATGAGCAGTTCTTC
CDR3: CAISKQAGGYNEQFF
J: TRBJ2-1
D: TRBD2
V: TRBV10-3
size: few

DNA: TGTGCCAGCTCACCTCGGGACACCTGGAACACTGAAGCTTTCTTT
CDR3: CASSPRDTWNTEAFF
J: TRBJ1-1
D: -
V: TRBV18
size: -

DNA: TGTGCCAGCTCACGTCCCGGGACAGGTGCCTACGAGCAGTACTTC
CDR3: CASSRPGTGAYEQYF
J: TRBJ2-7
D: TRBD1
V: TRBV18
size: once

DNA: TGCAGCGTTGACGGCCGACTCGGAAACACCATATATTTT
CDR3: CSVDGRLGNTIYF
J: TRBJ1-3
D: -
V: TRBV29-1
size: few